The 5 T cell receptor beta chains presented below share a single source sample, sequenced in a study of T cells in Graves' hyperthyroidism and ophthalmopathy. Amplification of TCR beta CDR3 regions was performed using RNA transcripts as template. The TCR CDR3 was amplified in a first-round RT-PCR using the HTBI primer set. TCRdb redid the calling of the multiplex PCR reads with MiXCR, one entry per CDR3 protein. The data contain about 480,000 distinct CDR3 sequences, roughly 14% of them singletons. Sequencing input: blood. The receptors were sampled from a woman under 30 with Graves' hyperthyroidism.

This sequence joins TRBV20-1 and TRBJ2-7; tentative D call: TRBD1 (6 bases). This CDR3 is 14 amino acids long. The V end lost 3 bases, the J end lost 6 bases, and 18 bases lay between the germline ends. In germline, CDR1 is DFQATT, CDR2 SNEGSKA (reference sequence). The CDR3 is CSASNRVSVAEQYF. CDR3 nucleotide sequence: TGCAGTGCTAGTAACAGGGTGTCAGTGGCCGAGCAGTACTTC.

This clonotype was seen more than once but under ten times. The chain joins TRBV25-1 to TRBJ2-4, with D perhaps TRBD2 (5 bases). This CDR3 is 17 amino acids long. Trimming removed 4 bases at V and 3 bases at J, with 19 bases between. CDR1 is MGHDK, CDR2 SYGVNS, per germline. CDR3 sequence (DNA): TGTGCCAGCAGTGCAAGTAACCCCGGGGATGGCAAAAACATTCAGTACTTC. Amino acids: CASSASNPGDGKNIQYF.

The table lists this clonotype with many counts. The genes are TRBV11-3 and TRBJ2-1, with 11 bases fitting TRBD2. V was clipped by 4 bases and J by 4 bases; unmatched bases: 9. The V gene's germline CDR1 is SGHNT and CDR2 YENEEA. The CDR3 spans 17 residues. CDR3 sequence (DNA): TGTGCCAGCAGCTCAACGCCGGGACTAGCGGTATACAATGAGCAGTTCTTC. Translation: CASSSTPGLAVYNEQFF.

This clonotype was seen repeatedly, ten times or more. Written as DNA, the CDR3 is TGCAGTGCTAGGTTGGACAGGGGGATAAGCTCCTACAATGAGCAGTTCTTC. This sequence encodes CSARLDRGISSYNEQFF. The chain employs TRBV20-1 and TRBJ2-1; 10 bases line up with TRBD1. V lost 3 bases and J lost 0; bases outside the gene matches: 8. Germline-derived CDR1 and CDR2 are DFQATT and SNEGSKA (reference sequence). This CDR3 spans 17 amino acids.

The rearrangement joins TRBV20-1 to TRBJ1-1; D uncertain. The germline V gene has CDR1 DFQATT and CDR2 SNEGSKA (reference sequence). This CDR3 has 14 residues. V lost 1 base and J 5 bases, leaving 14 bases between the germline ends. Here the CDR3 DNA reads TGCAGTGCTAGAGCGGGCGGGTCGAAGACTGAAGCTTTCTTT. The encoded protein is CSARAGGSKTEAFF.